The clone carrying this T cell receptor beta chain showed up just once. As yet, its antigen is unknown. The data are from a study of cytomegalovirus exposure and HLA in healthy donors. About the study: Across 350 to 500 genotyped donors, approximately 81% landed in the Caucasian-associated ancestry cluster. Study-wide results and limits: It is likely that the observed cluster of highly shared sequence variants was a sequencing artifact. With further analysis later on, most CMV-associated TCR beta chains appeared HLA-restricted. Other equally common chains were less clonally expanded than HLA-associated TCR beta chains, a later analysis showed.

The PCR used 60 Vbeta and 13 Jbeta primers. Sequencing was performed with immunoSEQ multiplex PCR; in TCRdb, only in-frame clones are kept and a portion is missing. The data show approximately 160,000 clones, about 77% seen once. V was clipped by 0 bases and J by 1 base, with 7 bases between them. This CDR3 is built from 14 residues. Per the germline V gene, CDR1 is SGHVS and CDR2 is FQNEAQ. The chain recombines TRBV7-8 with TRBJ2-7; D unclear. The sequenced sample consisted of PBMCs. The receptor was isolated from a woman aged 40 to 55 in good health and CMV-seropositive. CDR3 sequence reads: CASSLAGWSYEQYF. The CDR3 region has the DNA TGTGCCAGCAGCTTAGCGGGCTGGTCCTACGAGCAGTACTTC.